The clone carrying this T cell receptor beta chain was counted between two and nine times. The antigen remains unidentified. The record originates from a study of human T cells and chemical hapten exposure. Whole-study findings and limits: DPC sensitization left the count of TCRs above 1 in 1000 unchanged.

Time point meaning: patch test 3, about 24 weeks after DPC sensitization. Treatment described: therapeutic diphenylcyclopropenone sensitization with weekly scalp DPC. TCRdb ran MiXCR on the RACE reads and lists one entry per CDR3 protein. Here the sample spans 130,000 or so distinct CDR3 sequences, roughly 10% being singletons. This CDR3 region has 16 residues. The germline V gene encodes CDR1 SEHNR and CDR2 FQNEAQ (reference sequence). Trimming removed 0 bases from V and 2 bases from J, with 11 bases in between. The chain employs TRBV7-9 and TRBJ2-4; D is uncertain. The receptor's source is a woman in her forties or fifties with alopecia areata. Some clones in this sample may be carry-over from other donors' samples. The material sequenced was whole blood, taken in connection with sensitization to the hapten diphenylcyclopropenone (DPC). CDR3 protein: CASSLAQRESKNIQYF. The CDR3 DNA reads TGTGCCAGCAGCTTAGCTCAACGAGAGTCCAAAAACATTCAGTACTTC. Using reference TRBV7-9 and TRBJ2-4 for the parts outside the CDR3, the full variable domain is DTGVSQNPRHKITKRGQNVTFRCDPISEHNRLYWYRQTLGQGPEFLTYFQNEAQLEKSRLLSDRFSAERPKGSFSTLEIQRTEQGDSAMYLCASSLAQRESKNIQYFGAGTRLSVL.